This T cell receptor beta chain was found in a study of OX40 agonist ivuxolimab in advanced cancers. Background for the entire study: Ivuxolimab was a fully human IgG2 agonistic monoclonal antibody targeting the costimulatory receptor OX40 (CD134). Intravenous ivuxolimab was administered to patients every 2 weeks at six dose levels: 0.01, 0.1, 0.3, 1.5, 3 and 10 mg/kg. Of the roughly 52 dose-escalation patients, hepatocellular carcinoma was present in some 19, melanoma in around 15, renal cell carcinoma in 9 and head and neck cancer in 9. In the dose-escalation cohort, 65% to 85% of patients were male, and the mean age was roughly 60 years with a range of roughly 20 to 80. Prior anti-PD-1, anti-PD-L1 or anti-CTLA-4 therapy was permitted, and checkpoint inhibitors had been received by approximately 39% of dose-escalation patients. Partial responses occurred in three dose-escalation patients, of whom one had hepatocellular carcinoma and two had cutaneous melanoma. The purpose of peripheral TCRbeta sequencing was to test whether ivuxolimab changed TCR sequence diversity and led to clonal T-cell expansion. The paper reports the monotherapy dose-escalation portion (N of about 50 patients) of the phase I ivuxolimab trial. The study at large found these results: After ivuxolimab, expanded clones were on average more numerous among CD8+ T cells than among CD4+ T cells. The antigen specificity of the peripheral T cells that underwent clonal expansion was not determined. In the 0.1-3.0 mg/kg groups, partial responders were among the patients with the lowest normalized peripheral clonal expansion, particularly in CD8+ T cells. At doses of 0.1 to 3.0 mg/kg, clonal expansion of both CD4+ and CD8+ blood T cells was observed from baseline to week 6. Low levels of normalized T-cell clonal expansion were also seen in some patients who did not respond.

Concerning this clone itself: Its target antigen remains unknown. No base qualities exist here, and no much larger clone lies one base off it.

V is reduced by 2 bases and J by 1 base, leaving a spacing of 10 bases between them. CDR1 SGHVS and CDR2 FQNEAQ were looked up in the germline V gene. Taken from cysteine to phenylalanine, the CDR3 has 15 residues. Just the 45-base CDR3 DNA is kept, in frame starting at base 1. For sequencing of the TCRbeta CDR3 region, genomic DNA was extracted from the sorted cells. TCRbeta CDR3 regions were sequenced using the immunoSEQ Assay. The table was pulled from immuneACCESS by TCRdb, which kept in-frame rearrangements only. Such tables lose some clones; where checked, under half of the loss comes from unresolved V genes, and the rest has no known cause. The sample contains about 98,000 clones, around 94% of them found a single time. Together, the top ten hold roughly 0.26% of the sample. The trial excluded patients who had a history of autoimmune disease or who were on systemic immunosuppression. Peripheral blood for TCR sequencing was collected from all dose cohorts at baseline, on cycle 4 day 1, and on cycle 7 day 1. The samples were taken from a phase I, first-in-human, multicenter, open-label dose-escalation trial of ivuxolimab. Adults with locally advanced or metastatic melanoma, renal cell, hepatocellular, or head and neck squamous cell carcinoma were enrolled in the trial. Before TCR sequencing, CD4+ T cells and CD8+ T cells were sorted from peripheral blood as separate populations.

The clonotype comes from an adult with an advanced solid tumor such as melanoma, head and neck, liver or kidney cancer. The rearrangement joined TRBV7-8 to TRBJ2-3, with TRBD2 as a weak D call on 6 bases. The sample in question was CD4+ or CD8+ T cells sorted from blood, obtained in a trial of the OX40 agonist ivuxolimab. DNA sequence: TGTGCCAGCAGCTTACTAGCGATCGGCACAGATACGCAGTATTTT. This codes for CASSLLAIGTDTQYF.